These 10 T cell receptor beta chains were sequenced from one sample in a study of blood T cell repertoires in COVID-19. The protocol was immunoSEQ multiplex PCR, while the TCRdb copy is restricted to in-frame clones and leaves out a portion. Of about 140,000 clones listed, 84% are singletons. Sequenced: PBMCs or T cells enriched from blood (not recorded which). These receptors were taken from a woman between 18 and 30 years old who had been exposed to COVID-19.

The chain is built from TRBV27 and TRBJ1-2; 8 nucleotides agree with TRBD1. The CDR3 is 15 residues long. Germline CDR1 reads MNHEY; CDR2 reads SMNVEV (reference sequence). V was pared by 5 bases and J by 0 bases, with 5 bases of the junction left unmatched. CDR3: CASSPTGDPNYGYTF. CDR3 DNA sequence: TGTGCCAGCAGTCCGACAGGGGATCCTAACTATGGCTACACCTTC.

This chain uses TRBV27 with TRBJ1-5; 7 positions agree with TRBD1. V lost 2 bases to trimming and J lost 2 bases; unmatched junction nucleotides: 3. This CDR3 has 15 amino acids. Germline V gives CDR1 MNHEY, CDR2 SMNVEV (reference sequence). The CDR3, as DNA: TGTGCCAGCAGTTTAAAGGGGGCGGGCAATCAGCCCCAGCATTTT. Protein: CASSLKGAGNQPQHF.

This chain connects TRBV4-1 to TRBJ2-7; D gene unclear. The ends were cut back, 3 bases at V and 2 bases at J, with 5 bases in the middle. Germline assignment: CDR1 MGHRA and CDR2 YSYEKL. CDR3 length equals 12 residues. The CDR3 DNA reads as TGCGCCAGCAGCCAGGGCCCCTACGAGCAGTACTTC. This gives the protein CASSQGPYEQYF.

V is TRBV2 and J is TRBJ1-3; D not resolved. V was clipped by 10 bases and J by 0 bases, with 16 bases between them. Germline CDR1 SNHLY, CDR2 FYNNEI. The CDR3 loop spans 15 amino acids. This chain's CDR3 is CATLTRGPSGNTIYF. The CDR3 DNA is TGTGCCACCCTAACCCGGGGTCCCTCTGGAAACACCATATATTTT.

The table lists this clone with a few counts. V is TRBV5-1 and J is TRBJ2-5, with 13 bases aligning to TRBD2. V dropped 2 bases and J dropped 6; count of bases not matched to a gene: 19. CDR3 length: 20 residues. Germline lookup yields CDR1 SGHRS and CDR2 YFSETQ. DNA of the CDR3: TGCGCCAGCAGCTTCCCGGGACTAGCGGGAACTGGTGGGGTTTTGAAGACCCAGTACTTC. Its protein is CASSFPGLAGTGGVLKTQYF.

V gene TRBV14 combines with J gene TRBJ2-3; no definite D call. Trimming removed 0 bases at V and 0 bases at J, with 7 bases between. Germline lookup yields CDR1 SGHDN and CDR2 FVKESK. This CDR3 comprises 15 residues. The CDR3 here is CASSQDFLSTDTQYF. CDR3 bases: TGTGCCAGCAGCCAAGACTTCTTAAGCACAGATACGCAGTATTTT.

The gene calls are TRBV2 and TRBJ2-5, with TRBD1 matching 10 bases. The CDR3 is 15 amino acids. CDR1 is SNHLY, CDR2 FYNNEI, per germline. V trimming: 8 bases; J trimming: 4 bases; junction bases outside the gene matches: 10. CDR3 coding DNA: TGTGCCAGCCTGAGGACAGGGGGATTAGGAGAGACCCAGTACTTC. This codes for CASLRTGGLGETQYF.

DNA of the CDR3: TGTGCCAGCAGCTTGGGACAGGGGGGCCCCGGGGAGCTGTTTTTT. Protein: CASSLGQGGPGELFF. The chain employs TRBV7-6 and TRBJ2-2; TRBD1 aligns across 11 bases. V lost 3 bases, J lost 6 bases, and 3 bases stayed unmatched. The CDR3 is 15 amino acids. Per germline, CDR1 SGHVS and CDR2 FNYEAQ. Full variable domain (remainder filled in from reference TRBV7-6 and TRBJ2-2): GAGVSQSPRYKVTKRGQDVALRCDPISGHVSLYWYRQALGQGPEFLTYFNYEAQQDKSGLPNDRFSAERPEGSISTLTIQRTEQRDSAMYRCASSLGQGGPGELFFGEGSRLTVL.

The chain uses TRBV30 and TRBJ2-7; tentative D call: TRBD1 (6 bases). Germline V gene lookup returns CDR1 GTSNPN and CDR2 SVGIG (reference sequence). The CDR3 covers 13 residues. Trimming took off 0 bases at V and 5 bases at J, with 11 bases between the two ends. CDR3 protein: CAWSVLNRDEQYF. CDR3 DNA: TGTGCCTGGAGTGTACTGAACAGGGACGAGCAGTACTTC.

The rearrangement joins TRBV7-9 to TRBJ2-7; perhaps TRBD2 as D (6 bases). The CDR3 spans 14 residues. Trimming shortened V by 4 bases and J by 2 bases, and 12 bases separated the two germline ends. The germline CDR1 and CDR2 sequences are SEHNR and FQNEAQ (reference sequence). Written as DNA, the CDR3 is TGTGCCAGCAGCTACCCTCGGGGGACCTACGAGCAGTACTTC. Translation: CASSYPRGTYEQYF.